The clone carrying this TCR beta chain was recorded a few times. A read error may account for a junction end that differs from germline. Memory CD4+ T cells were sorted as CD4+CD45RO+CD25- cells. Semi-nested PCR with Nested Universal Primer A followed constant-region reverse priming of full-length variable regions. One entry per CDR3 protein results from TCRdb running MiXCR on the 5' RACE reads. The sample has some 40,000 distinct CDR3 sequences; approximately 31% are singletons. This CDR3 region has 15 residues. CDR1 and CDR2 (germline): SGHTA, FQGNSA. The sequencing sample was made of memory CD4+ T cells sorted from a lymph node. Subset noted: memory CD4+ T cells, CD4+CD45RO+CD25-. This chain connects TRBV7-2 to TRBJ2-3; D could derive from TRBD1 or TRBD2 (6 bases each). This TCR derives from a female donor with breast cancer. For the CDR3, the DNA is TGTGCCGGCAGCTTAGGGGGGCATTCCACAGATACGCAGTATTTT. It encodes CAGSLGGHSTDTQYF.